This T cell receptor beta chain was documented in a study of blood T cell repertoires in COVID-19. The CDR3 is 14 residues long. Germline V gene sequence: CDR1 SGHRS, CDR2 YFSETQ. The V gene end was trimmed by 4 bases and the J gene end by 7 bases; junction bases not matched to a gene: 8. Method: immunoSEQ multiplex PCR; TCRdb's copy keeps in-frame clones and lacks some. The sample lists 250,000 to 400,000 clones, about 91% occurring once. The sample comprised peripheral blood. The chain recombines TRBV5-1 with TRBJ1-2, with TRBD1 matching over 9 bases. This TCR derives from a woman in her thirties with COVID-19, enrolled during active disease. Written as DNA, the CDR3 is TGCGCCAGCAGCCTACAGGGGGCTGGTGGTGGCTACACCTTC. Its protein is CASSLQGAGGGYTF.